Listed below are T cell receptor beta chains from one sample, sequenced in a study of T cells in Graves' hyperthyroidism and ophthalmopathy. TCRdb analysed the multiplex PCR reads with MiXCR anew, one entry per CDR3 protein. The table has approximately 640,000 distinct CDR3 sequences, 17% seen once. Sample: blood. Receptor source: a man aged 50-59 years with Graves' hyperthyroidism. CDR3s include the opening cysteine and the closing phenylalanine or tryptophan. A clone size is listed for some rows: how often the clone was seen (once, few, many), or a class if it is expanded.

>TRBJ1-2|many|TRBV6-1
CATWRTGIANYGYTF
>TRBJ1-1|many|TRBV28
CASSLAPGGNTEAFF
>TRBJ1-2|many|TRBV28
CASSLVIRTSYGYTF
>TRBJ2-7|many|TRBV6-1
CASTGGLDVFWGSYEQYF
>TRBJ2-6|many|TRBV7-2
CASSSRSSGANVLTF
>TRBJ2-1|many|TRBV7-3
CASSFDLRVDNEQFF
>TRBJ2-5|few|TRBV28
CASESGTGVRIETQYF
>TRBJ2-4|NA|TRBV7-9
CASSGDLNIQYF
>TRBJ1-2|many|TRBV12-3/TRBV12-4
CASSGSGYGYTF
>TRBJ1-1|many|TRBV2
CAIRDSSGTEAFF
>TRBJ2-7|NA|TRBV6-2/TRBV6-3
CASSWGQGLAYEQYF
>TRBJ2-4|few|TRBV27
CASSLSGQGKNIQYF
>TRBJ2-7|many|TRBV28
CASSLVQGASYEQYF
>TRBJ1-1|many|TRBV2
CASSEALRGDTEAFF
>TRBJ2-6|many|TRBV28
CASRKTGSSGANVLTF
>TRBJ2-1|NA|TRBV24-1
CATSDSTGGRNEQFF
>TRBJ2-1|few|TRBV6-5
CASSYFASSFYNEQFF
>TRBJ2-1|few|TRBV20-1
CSAANNEQFF
>TRBJ2-7|many|TRBV10-2
CASCPGQGWPYEQYF